This T cell receptor (beta chain) was captured in a study of CD8 T cells in ankylosing spondylitis. General study findings and limits: For ankylosing spondylitis blood, a TCR beta motif of 7 or 8 highly homologous variants appeared characteristic.

Comments on this clonotype: Antigen specificity is unknown.

CDR3 length: 16 amino acids. CDR1 is SGHRS, CDR2 YFSETQ, per germline. The germline V and J ends were trimmed by 2 bases and 2 bases, with 16 bases remaining between them. TCRdb reprocessed the 5' RACE reads with MiXCR, giving one entry per CDR3 protein. The sample includes some 220,000 distinct CDR3 sequences, around 6.6% of them seen just once. The genes are TRBV5-1 and TRBJ1-2; D not resolved. The sequence came from a male donor with ankylosing spondylitis. Sequenced input: blood, either unsorted or a sorted T cell fraction (not recorded which). The CDR3 nucleotides read TGCGCCAGCAGCTTCGTCGGGCTCCCGGCAAACTATGGCTACACCTTC. This encodes CASSFVGLPANYGYTF.